This T cell receptor beta chain stems from a study of CD8+CD57+ T cells in acquired aplastic anemia. Study overall: DNA per sorted CD4+ or CD8+ sample ranged roughly 0.19 to 30 ug, averaging around 3 ug.

Genomic DNA, the template, was used for profiling of the TCR beta VDJ and CDR3. TCRdb processed the reads anew with MiXCR; each CDR3 protein has one entry. The sample lists about 190,000 distinct CDR3 sequences; 50% to 75% were seen once. Study results and limitations: Patients and controls were found to share twenty-nine CD8+ CDR3 sequences. CD8+ Simpson's diversity did not differ significantly between patients and controls.

This clonotype came up many times. The antigen is undetermined. Germline-derived CDR1 and CDR2 are LGHNA and YSLEER. The CDR3 length is 17 residues. V was trimmed by 1 base and J by 0 bases, leaving 14 bases between them. Sequenced material: sorted CD4+, CD8+, or CD8+CD57+ T cells (not recorded which) from PBMCs. This chain joins TRBV4-3 and TRBJ2-3; maybe TRBD1 (6 bases). This TCR was sampled from a human donor with severe aplastic anemia or a healthy control (not recorded which). The CDR3 protein is CASSQAQGQPSTDTQYF. CDR3 nucleotide sequence: TGCGCCAGCAGCCAAGCTCAAGGACAGCCAAGCACAGATACGCAGTATTTT.